This T cell receptor beta chain derives from a study of post-analysis software for immune sequencing data. Study-wide findings and caveats: There were four or five TRBV segments more frequent in patients than controls, and TRBV5-6, TRBV5-1 and TRBV20-1 were among them.

This CDR3 is 15 amino acids long. Trimming stripped 3 bases from V and 0 bases from J, with 12 bases between. Presence of unique molecular identifiers characterized the TCR beta cDNA libraries. TCRdb re-called the PCR reads through MiXCR, storing one row per CDR3 protein. This repertoire shows around 190,000 distinct CDR3 sequences, approximately 28% found once; its top ten account for 3% to 4%. The table lists this clonotype with a few counts. The antigen remains undetermined. This CDR3 fails to terminate in the conserved phenylalanine or tryptophan, so it likely reflects a read error. The clonotype was recovered from a girl aged 2-17 years with multiple sclerosis. V is TRBV12-3 or TRBV12-4 and J is TRBJ2-7; unclear D gene. Sequencing was performed on blood. As DNA, the CDR3 is TGTGCCAGCAGTTTGAGCCAGGCATTCTCCTACGAGCAGTACTAC. This codes for CASSLSQAFSYEQYY.